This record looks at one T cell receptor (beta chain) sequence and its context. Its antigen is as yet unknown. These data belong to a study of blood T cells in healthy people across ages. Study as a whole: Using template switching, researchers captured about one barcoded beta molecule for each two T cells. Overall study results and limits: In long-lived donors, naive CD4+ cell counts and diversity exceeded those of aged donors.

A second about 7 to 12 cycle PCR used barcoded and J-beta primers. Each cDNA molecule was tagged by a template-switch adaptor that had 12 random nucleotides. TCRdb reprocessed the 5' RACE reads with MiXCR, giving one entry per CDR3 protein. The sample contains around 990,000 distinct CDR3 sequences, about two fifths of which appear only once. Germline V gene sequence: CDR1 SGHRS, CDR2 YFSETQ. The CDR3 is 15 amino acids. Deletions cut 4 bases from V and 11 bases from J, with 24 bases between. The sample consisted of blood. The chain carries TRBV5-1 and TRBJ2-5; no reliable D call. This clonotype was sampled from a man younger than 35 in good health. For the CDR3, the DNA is TGCGCCAGCAGCCCCGACACTACTACCTACAATGAGCAGTACTTC. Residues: CASSPDTTTYNEQYF.